In its sample, the clone carrying this T cell receptor (beta chain) was seen many times. Its target is not known. The people who gave samples were healthy Caucasians from Russia, aged roughly 6 to 100. The entry originates in a study of blood T cells in healthy people across ages. Study-wide background: For every two T cells, template switching captured about one barcoded beta molecule. General observations from the study: Per-million-T-cell TCR beta diversity fell roughly linearly with age.

The second PCR ran roughly 6 to 11 cycles with a sample-barcoded 5' primer and J-beta primers. TCRdb called the 5' RACE reads again in MiXCR, with one record for every CDR3 protein. This table has under 1,000,000 distinct CDR3 sequences, about 45% appearing once. The sequence was collected from a man older than 75 in good health. The sample was blood.

This CDR3 reads CSALNLAGGDIQYF. The CDR3, as DNA: TGCAGTGCTCTAAATCTAGCGGGAGGGGACATTCAGTACTTC. This chain joins TRBV20-1 and TRBJ2-4; 12 positions agree with TRBD2. The CDR3 is made up of 14 amino acids. Germline assignment: CDR1 DFQATT and CDR2 SNEGSKA (reference sequence). With V trimmed by 5 bases and J by 8 bases, 7 bases remained unmatched.